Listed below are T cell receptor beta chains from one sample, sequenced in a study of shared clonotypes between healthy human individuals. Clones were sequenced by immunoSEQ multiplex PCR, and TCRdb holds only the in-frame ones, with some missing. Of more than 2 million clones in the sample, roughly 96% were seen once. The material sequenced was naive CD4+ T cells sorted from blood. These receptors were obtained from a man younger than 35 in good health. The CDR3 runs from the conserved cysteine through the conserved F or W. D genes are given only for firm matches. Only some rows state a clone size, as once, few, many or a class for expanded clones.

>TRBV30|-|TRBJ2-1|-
CAWSVRRPPYNEQFF
TGTGCCTGGAGTGTACGGCGTCCACCGTACAATGAGCAGTTCTTC
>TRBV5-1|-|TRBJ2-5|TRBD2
CASSPGGGETQYF
TGCGCCAGCAGCCCTGGCGGGGGTGAGACCCAGTACTTC
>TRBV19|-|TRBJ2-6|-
CASSPGRTLGKANVLTF
TGTGCCAGTAGTCCGGGACGGACCCTAGGGAAGGCCAACGTCCTGACTTTC
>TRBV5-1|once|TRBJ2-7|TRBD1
CASSLAGGEQYF
TGCGCCAGCAGCTTGGCAGGGGGCGAGCAGTACTTC
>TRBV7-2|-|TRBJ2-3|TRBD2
CASSFNKGGVAGTTDTQYF
TGTGCCAGCAGCTTCAACAAGGGCGGCGTAGCGGGCACCACAGATACGCAGTATTTT
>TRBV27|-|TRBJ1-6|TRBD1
CASRGGTGVKNSPLHF
TGTGCCAGCAGGGGCGGAACAGGGGTGAAAAATTCACCCCTCCACTTT
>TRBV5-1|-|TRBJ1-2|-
CASSLEGPQGYTF
TGCGCCAGCAGCTTGGAGGGACCCCAGGGCTACACCTTC
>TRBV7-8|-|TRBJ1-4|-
CASSLGGTANEKLFF
TGTGCCAGCAGCTTAGGGGGTACGGCTAATGAAAAACTGTTTTTT
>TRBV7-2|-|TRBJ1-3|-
CASSSLTTASGNTIYF
TGTGCCAGCAGCTCGCTAACTACCGCCTCTGGAAACACCATATATTTT
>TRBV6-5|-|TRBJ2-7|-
CASSYQTFYEQYF
TGTGCCAGCAGTTACCAAACCTTCTACGAGCAGTACTTC
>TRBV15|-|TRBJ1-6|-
CATSPELTLYNSPLHF
TGTGCCACCAGTCCTGAGTTGACACTTTATAATTCACCCCTCCACTTT
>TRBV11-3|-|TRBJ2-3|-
CASSSETDTQYF
TGTGCCAGCAGCTCCGAGACAGATACGCAGTATTTT
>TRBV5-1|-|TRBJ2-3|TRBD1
CASSPDRGQDTQYF
TGCGCCAGCAGCCCGGACAGGGGTCAGGATACGCAGTATTTT
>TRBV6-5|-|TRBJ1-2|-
CASSYPTRHGYTF
TGTGCCAGCAGTTACCCGACTCGACATGGCTACACCTTC
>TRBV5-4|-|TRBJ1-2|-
CASSSARGVGYTF
TGTGCCAGCAGCTCCGCGAGGGGCGTGGGCTACACCTTC
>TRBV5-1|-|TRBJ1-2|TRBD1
CASSGTGPYGYTF
TGCGCCAGCAGCGGGACAGGGCCCTATGGCTACACCTTC
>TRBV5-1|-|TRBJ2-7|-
CASSLDPGSSEQYF
TGCGCCAGCAGCTTGGACCCGGGATCCTCCGAGCAGTACTTC
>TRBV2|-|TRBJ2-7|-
CASGSGTAYEQYF
TGTGCCAGCGGTTCAGGGACCGCCTACGAGCAGTACTTC
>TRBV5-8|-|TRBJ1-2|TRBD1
CASSFDRANYGYTF
TGTGCCAGCAGCTTCGACAGGGCTAACTATGGCTACACCTTC
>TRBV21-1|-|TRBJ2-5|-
CASREFGREETQYF
TGTGCCAGCCGTGAGTTCGGCAGAGAAGAGACCCAGTACTTC
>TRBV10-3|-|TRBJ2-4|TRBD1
CAEGTGGDNIQYF
TGTGCCGAAGGGACAGGGGGCGATAACATTCAGTACTTC
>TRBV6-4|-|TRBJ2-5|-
CASSDFVGVLEETQYF
TGTGCCAGCAGTGACTTTGTAGGGGTCCTTGAAGAGACCCAGTACTTC
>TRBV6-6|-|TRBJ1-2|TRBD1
CASSYTPGQRYYGYTF
TGTGCCAGCAGTTACACACCGGGACAGAGATACTATGGCTACACCTTC
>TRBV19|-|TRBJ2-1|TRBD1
CASTVPPGQGKMDEQFF
TGTGCCAGTACCGTTCCCCCCGGACAGGGAAAAATGGATGAGCAGTTCTTC
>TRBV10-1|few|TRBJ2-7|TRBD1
CATRQGSYEQYF
TGCGCCACCAGACAGGGTTCCTACGAGCAGTACTTC
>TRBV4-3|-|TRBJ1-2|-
CASSQDRPGPDGYTF
TGCGCCAGCAGCCAAGATCGGCCAGGCCCCGATGGCTACACCTTC
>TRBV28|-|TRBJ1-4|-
CASRLDSGATNEKLFF
TGTGCCAGCAGACTTGACAGTGGGGCAACTAATGAAAAACTGTTTTTT
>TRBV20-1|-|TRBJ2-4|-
CSLYAKNIQYF
TGCAGTCTTTATGCCAAAAACATTCAGTACTTC
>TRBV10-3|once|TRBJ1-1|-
CAAQDTVNTEAFF
TGTGCCGCCCAGGACACCGTGAACACTGAAGCTTTCTTT
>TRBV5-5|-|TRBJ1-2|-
CASSLAMVTGLWGYTF
TGTGCCAGCAGCTTGGCGATGGTGACAGGCCTCTGGGGCTACACCTTC
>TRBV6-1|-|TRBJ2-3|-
CASSEGGTDTQYF
TGTGCCAGCAGTGAAGGGGGCACAGATACGCAGTATTTT
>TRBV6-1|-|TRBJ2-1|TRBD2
CASSDYPSGRNSYNEQFF
TGTGCCAGCAGTGATTATCCTAGCGGGAGGAACTCCTACAATGAGCAGTTCTTC
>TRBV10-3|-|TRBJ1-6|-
CATQEVYNSPLHF
TGTGCCACCCAGGAAGTCTATAATTCACCCCTCCACTTT
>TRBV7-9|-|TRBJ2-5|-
CASSLDGASGETQYF
TGTGCCAGCAGCTTAGATGGGGCATCGGGGGAGACCCAGTACTTC
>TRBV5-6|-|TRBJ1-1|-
CASSLRRLNTEAFF
TGTGCCAGCAGCTTGCGGCGGTTGAACACTGAAGCTTTCTTT
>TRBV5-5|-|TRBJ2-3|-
CASRAGPGTDTQYF
TGTGCCAGCAGGGCAGGGCCGGGCACAGATACGCAGTATTTT
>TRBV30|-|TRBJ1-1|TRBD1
CAWSIDRVRTEAFF
TGTGCCTGGAGTATAGACAGGGTGAGAACTGAAGCTTTCTTT
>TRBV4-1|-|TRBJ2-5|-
CASSQGLGGTETQYF
TGCGCCAGCAGCCAAGGGTTGGGGGGAACAGAGACCCAGTACTTC
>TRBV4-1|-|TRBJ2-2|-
CASSRRTDNTGELFF
TGCGCCAGCAGCCGCCGGACGGACAACACCGGGGAGCTGTTTTTT
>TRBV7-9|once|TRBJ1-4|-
CASSLVGGEKLFF
TGTGCCAGCAGCTTAGTGGGCGGGGAAAAACTGTTTTTT